This passage covers 15 T cell receptor beta chains from one sample sequenced in a study of Graves' ophthalmopathy and Graves' hyperthyroidism. Scientists amplified the TCR beta CDR3 regions from RNA transcripts. An initial RT-PCR round employing HTBI primers preceded a second-round multiplex PCR. TCRdb recomputed calls from the multiplex PCR reads with MiXCR, one row per CDR3 protein. The sample yields some 370,000 distinct CDR3 sequences, 15% to 20% seen once. The sequencing sample was made of peripheral blood. The receptors here all came from an adult woman with stable Graves' hyperthyroidism.

This clonotype was seen repeatedly, ten times or more. The chain has TRBV12-3 or TRBV12-4 and TRBJ2-7, with 9 nucleotides matching TRBD2. The V segment lost 3 bases and the J segment 6 bases; nucleotides outside the gene matches: 9. The CDR3 is made up of 15 amino acids. The CDR3 DNA follows: TGTGCCAGCAGTTTGACGACTAGCGGAGCCTCCGAGCAGTACTTC. Its protein product is CASSLTTSGASEQYF.

This clonotype was seen repeatedly, ten times or more. This chain links TRBV6-5 with TRBJ1-1; D ambiguous. The CDR3 extends over 15 amino acids. The V end lost 0 bases, the J end lost 6 bases, and 14 bases lay between the germline ends. Germline values: CDR1 MNHEY, CDR2 SVGAGI. CDR3: CASSYSVSTGSEAFF. DNA of the CDR3: TGTGCCAGCAGTTACTCAGTCTCAACGGGGTCTGAAGCTTTCTTT.

The CDR3 DNA follows: TGTGCCAGCAGCTCTATTCAGCCCCAGCATTTT. Residues: CASSSIQPQHF. This chain uses TRBV12-3 or TRBV12-4 with TRBJ1-5; no clear D. V was trimmed by 6 bases and J by 6 bases, leaving 6 bases between them. The CDR3 has 11 residues.

This clonotype was picked up a small number of times. This chain links TRBV18 with TRBJ2-7; TRBD2 matches at 8 bases. CDR3 length equals 16 residues. The V gene's germline CDR1 is KGHSH and CDR2 LQKENI. J gave up 9 bases and V 0 bases, and 13 bases lay outside the gene matches. CDR3 nucleotide sequence: TGTGCCAGCTCACCACCCGGGTCTAGCGGGTGGGCAGGGCAGTACTTC. It is translated as CASSPPGSSGWAGQYF. The variable domain in full, completed from reference TRBV18 and TRBJ2-7, reads NAGVMQNPRHLVRRRGQEARLRCSPMKGHSHVYWYRQLPEEGLKFMVYLQKENIIDESGMPKERFSAEFPKEGPSILRIQQVVRGDSAAYFCASSPPGSSGWAGQYFGPGTRLTVT.

The CDR3 region is CASSFQLGPYEQDV. CDR3 bases: TGTGCCAGCAGCTTCCAACTAGGCCCCTACGAGCAGGACGTC. The V and J genes are TRBV11-2 and TRBJ2-7, with a weak D call TRBD2 (5 bases). Per germline, CDR1 SGHAT and CDR2 FQNNGV. The CDR3 runs 14 residues.

Many counts were recorded for this clonotype. This chain connects TRBV27 to TRBJ1-2; a weak D match, TRBD1 (5 bases). The CDR3 contains 14 residues. Germline assignment: CDR1 MNHEY and CDR2 SMNVEV (reference sequence). The V and J ends lost 6 bases and 0 bases respectively, with 11 bases between them. DNA of the CDR3: TGTGCCAGCAGCAGACAGCCTACTAACTATGGCTACACCTTC. This translates into CASSRQPTNYGYTF.

This clonotype was recorded many times. The chain carries TRBV4-1 and TRBJ1-3; D unresolved. V gave up 7 bases and J gave up 2 bases, with 24 bases separating them. Germline V gene lookup returns CDR1 MGHRA and CDR2 YSYEKL. The CDR3 has 18 amino acids. Here the CDR3 DNA reads TGCGCCAGCACCGAAACATACGAACCGGGGTTCACTGGAAACACCATATATTTT. Amino acids: CASTETYEPGFTGNTIYF.

V is TRBV10-2 and J is TRBJ2-7, with 11 bases matching TRBD2. Per germline, CDR1 WSHSY and CDR2 SAAADI. V was clipped by 8 bases and J by 6 bases; unmatched bases: 12. CDR3 length equals 15 residues. CDR3 bases: TGCGCCAGCGGGGAACTAGCGGGAGCGGGCGGCGAGCAGTACTTC. Protein sequence: CASGELAGAGGEQYF.

This clonotype was found many times. The chain carries TRBV27 and TRBJ2-2; D call uncertain. The ends were cut back, 2 bases at V and 5 bases at J, with 6 bases in the middle. CDR3 length: 13 amino acids. The germline V gene has CDR1 MNHEY and CDR2 SMNVEV (reference sequence). As DNA, the CDR3 is TGTGCCAGCAGTTTAGCAATAACCGGGGAGCTGTTTTTT. Its protein is CASSLAITGELFF.

This clonotype was found many times. J is TRBJ2-7 and V is TRBV12-3 or TRBV12-4, with no clear D. The germline V and J ends were trimmed by 5 bases and 1 base, with 9 bases remaining between them. The length of the CDR3 is 13 residues. The DNA of the CDR3 is TGTGCCAGCAGTGGGGATGAATCCTACGAGCAGTACTTC. This translates into CASSGDESYEQYF.

In this sample, this clonotype turned up many times. The chain uses TRBV20-1 and TRBJ2-6; maybe TRBD1 (5 bases). V lost 4 bases to trimming and J lost 5 bases, with 18 bases between them. This CDR3 has 16 amino acids. Germline CDR1 and CDR2: DFQATT and SNEGSKA (reference sequence). DNA for the CDR3: TGCAGTGCTATAGGGGCGGTTGTAGGTCGGGCCAACGTCCTGACTTTC. It translates to CSAIGAVVGRANVLTF.

J is TRBJ2-7 and V is TRBV30; the match to TRBD1 covers 10 bases. Trimming cost V 5 bases and J 1 base; bases outside gene matches: 11. CDR1 is GTSNPN, CDR2 SVGIG, per germline (reference sequence). This CDR3 is 16 amino acids long. The CDR3 bases are TGTGCCTGGGGAAGACAGGGGGCGTCGAGATCCTACGAGCAGTACTTC. Its protein is CAWGRQGASRSYEQYF. Combining the CDR3 with reference TRBV30 and TRBJ2-7 gives the whole variable domain SQTIHQWPATLVQPVGSPLSLECTVEGTSNPNLYWYRQAAGRGLQLLFYSVGIGQISSEVPQNLSASRPQDRQFILSSKKLLLSDSGFYLCAWGRQGASRSYEQYFGPGTRLTVT.

This clonotype was detected ten times or more. The chain employs TRBV6-1 and TRBJ1-1, with 9 bases that match TRBD1. The CDR3 loop spans 16 amino acids. The V gene end was trimmed by 9 bases and the J gene end by 10 bases; junction bases not matched to a gene: 21. The V gene's germline CDR1 is MNHNS and CDR2 SASEGT. CDR3 in DNA: TGTGCCAGTACACGCGGGGGACAGGGTAAATCTGGTGGAGCTTTCTTT. This sequence encodes CASTRGGQGKSGGAFF.

This clonotype was detected once. This chain links TRBV11-1 with TRBJ2-2, with 10 bases that match TRBD2. After removal of 5 bases from V and 1 base from J, the junction contained 13 bases not matched to a gene. Germline CDR1 is SGHAT and CDR2 is FQDESV (reference sequence). This CDR3 comprises 19 residues. CDR3 DNA sequence: TGTGCCAGCAGCCCCGTTCCGCCTAGCGGGAGACGGAACACCGGGGAGCTGTTTTTT. It encodes CASSPVPPSGRRNTGELFF. The entire variable domain, with the rest obtained from reference TRBV11-1 and TRBJ2-2, is as follows: EAEVAQSPRYKITEKSQAVAFWCDPISGHATLYWYRQILGQGPELLVQFQDESVVDDSQLPKDRFSAERLKGVDSTLKIQPAELGDSAMYLCASSPVPPSGRRNTGELFFGEGSRLTVL.

The table lists this clonotype with many counts. This chain connects TRBV24-1 to TRBJ2-2; weak D call: TRBD2 (6 bases). Germline assignment: CDR1 KGHDR and CDR2 SFDVKD. The V end lost 3 bases, the J end lost 5 bases, and 9 bases lay between the germline ends. The CDR3 loop spans 14 amino acids. In DNA, the CDR3 is TGTGCCACCAGTGATCCGGGAGTGACCGGGGAGCTGTTTTTT. Amino acid sequence: CATSDPGVTGELFF.